A selection of T cell receptor beta chains follows, all from one sample in a study of human T cells and chemical hapten exposure. TCRdb independently ran MiXCR on the RACE reads; one entry per CDR3 protein. The sample has about 380,000 distinct CDR3 sequences; 4% to 5.5% are singletons. Sequences were derived from whole blood, sampled in connection with sensitization to the hapten diphenylcyclopropenone (DPC). All receptors derive from a woman aged 45-59 years with alopecia areata. Some clones in this sample may be carry-over from other donors' samples. CDR3s include the opening cysteine and the closing phenylalanine or tryptophan. A D gene is named only where the DNA matches it firmly. Not every row has a clone size; where given, it reads once, few, many or a size class.

clone size: many
D gene: NA
J gene: TRBJ2-7
V gene: TRBV5-1
CDR3 DNA: TGCGCCAGCCCGTTCGGCGGTCGGGAAGGCGAGCAGTACTTC
CDR3 protein: CASPFGGREGEQYF

clone size: NA
D gene: NA
J gene: TRBJ1-3
V gene: TRBV13
CDR3 DNA: TGTGCCAGCAGCTCGCCGGGGCTTAGCTCTGGAAACACCATATATTTT
CDR3 protein: CASSSPGLSSGNTIYF

clone size: few
D gene: NA
J gene: TRBJ2-4
V gene: TRBV6-2/TRBV6-3
CDR3 DNA: TGTGCCAGCAGTTCTGCCCTCACAGGAGCCAAAAACATTCAGTACTTC
CDR3 protein: CASSSALTGAKNIQYF

clone size: many
D gene: TRBD2
J gene: TRBJ2-3
V gene: TRBV11-2
CDR3 DNA: TGTGCCAGCATCCCGGGGCCGGGCGCGGGAGGGGACCCAGATACGCAGTATTTT
CDR3 protein: CASIPGPGAGGDPDTQYF

clone size: few
D gene: TRBD2
J gene: TRBJ2-7
V gene: TRBV7-2
CDR3 DNA: TGTGCCAGCAGCTTAGGGACTAGCGGGGGCGAGCAGTACTTC
CDR3 protein: CASSLGTSGGEQYF

clone size: few
D gene: TRBD2
J gene: TRBJ2-5
V gene: TRBV2
CDR3 DNA: TGTGCCAGCGGGGACTACCTCTCTCAAGAGACCCAGTACTTC
CDR3 protein: CASGDYLSQETQYF

clone size: NA
D gene: NA
J gene: TRBJ2-7
V gene: TRBV20-1
CDR3 DNA: TGCAGTGCTAGAGACCGGGACAATCCCTACGAGCAGTACTTC
CDR3 protein: CSARDRDNPYEQYF

clone size: NA
D gene: NA
J gene: TRBJ1-6
V gene: TRBV3-1
CDR3 DNA: TGTGCCAGCAGCCCGGACGGGAGCTCCTATAATTCACCCCTCCACTTT
CDR3 protein: CASSPDGSSYNSPLHF

clone size: many
D gene: NA
J gene: TRBJ2-6
V gene: TRBV7-2
CDR3 DNA: TGTGCCAGCAGCTTCTTGGCCCAGGGCCTCTCTGGGGCCAACGTCCTGACTTTC
CDR3 protein: CASSFLAQGLSGANVLTF

clone size: few
D gene: NA
J gene: TRBJ1-4
V gene: TRBV20-1
CDR3 DNA: TGCAGTGCTAGTGCGGGTGATGAAAAACTGTTTTTT
CDR3 protein: CSASAGDEKLFF

clone size: many
D gene: NA
J gene: TRBJ1-6
V gene: TRBV12-3/TRBV12-4
CDR3 DNA: TGTGCCAGCAGTTTAGGGGGGGGGTCACCCCTCCACTTT
CDR3 protein: CASSLGGGSPLHF

clone size: many
D gene: NA
J gene: TRBJ2-7
V gene: TRBV2
CDR3 DNA: TGTGCCAGCTTTTACAGGGTTAACGAGCAGTACTTC
CDR3 protein: CASFYRVNEQYF

clone size: few
D gene: NA
J gene: TRBJ2-7
V gene: TRBV7-2
CDR3 DNA: TGTGCCAGCAGCCGCCCGACTGAAGCCTACGAGCAGTACTTC
CDR3 protein: CASSRPTEAYEQYF

clone size: many
D gene: TRBD2
J gene: TRBJ2-1
V gene: TRBV9
CDR3 DNA: TGTGCCAGCAGCGCGCTGGGAGCGGGGGCTTACTCCTACAATGAGCAGTTCTTC
CDR3 protein: CASSALGAGAYSYNEQFF

clone size: many
D gene: TRBD2
J gene: TRBJ2-7
V gene: TRBV9
CDR3 DNA: TGTGCCAGCAGCGTGGCGGGAGGGCCGGGCGAGCAGTACTTC
CDR3 protein: CASSVAGGPGEQYF

clone size: many
D gene: TRBD1
J gene: TRBJ2-3
V gene: TRBV29-1
CDR3 DNA: TGCAGCGTGGCCGGGACAGAAGATACGCAGTATTTT
CDR3 protein: CSVAGTEDTQYF